A selection of T cell receptor beta chains follows, all from one sample in a study of blood T cell repertoires in COVID-19. Profiled with immunoSEQ multiplex PCR; TCRdb holds only in-frame clones, not every one. In the table there are around 250,000 clones, about nine tenths of which are singletons. Material: peripheral blood. These receptors all come from a man aged 25-45 years who had recovered from COVID-19. Each CDR3 is given with its conserved first and last residue.

j_call: TRBJ1-2; v_call: TRBV7-2; cdr3_aa: CASSPDRRNYGYTF
j_call: TRBJ1-2; v_call: TRBV20-1; cdr3_aa: CSASRGDSNYGYTF
j_call: TRBJ2-1; v_call: TRBV10-3; cdr3_aa: CAISMALTGGRDEQFF
j_call: TRBJ1-1; v_call: TRBV11-2; cdr3_aa: CASSLSNTEAFF
j_call: TRBJ2-1; v_call: TRBV10-1; cdr3_aa: CASSDWDSEYNEQFF
j_call: TRBJ2-1; v_call: TRBV5-1; cdr3_aa: CASKWGWAGTNEQFF
j_call: TRBJ2-1; v_call: TRBV10-1; cdr3_aa: CASSEFVTGTRSEQFF
j_call: TRBJ2-2; v_call: TRBV19; cdr3_aa: CASSIGRGRDTGELFF
j_call: TRBJ1-4; v_call: TRBV7-9; cdr3_aa: CASSWGPEKLFF
j_call: TRBJ1-5; v_call: TRBV29-1; cdr3_aa: CSVRGDSNQPQHF
j_call: TRBJ2-7; v_call: TRBV30; cdr3_aa: CAWIRTGPGEQYF
j_call: TRBJ2-7; v_call: TRBV11-2; cdr3_aa: CASSLVGALGGSYEQYF
j_call: TRBJ2-1; v_call: TRBV6-2/TRBV6-3; cdr3_aa: CASSQLAGVYNEQFF
j_call: TRBJ1-2; v_call: TRBV5-1; cdr3_aa: CASSWGIGRDNYGYTF
j_call: TRBJ2-3; v_call: TRBV18; cdr3_aa: CASSRTVAGGATDTQYF
j_call: TRBJ1-1; v_call: TRBV19; cdr3_aa: CASSISWAGDRAFF
j_call: TRBJ1-1; v_call: TRBV5-1; cdr3_aa: CASSGGAGTMNTEAFF
j_call: TRBJ2-5; v_call: TRBV20-1; cdr3_aa: CSASVSGSEEETQYF
j_call: TRBJ1-2; v_call: TRBV27; cdr3_aa: CASSLTGNYGYTF
j_call: TRBJ2-2; v_call: TRBV9; cdr3_aa: CASSVAVAGITGELFF
j_call: TRBJ2-7; v_call: TRBV5-1; cdr3_aa: CASRRTEGTYEQYF
j_call: TRBJ1-6; v_call: TRBV19; cdr3_aa: CASSIQGRVNSPLHF
j_call: TRBJ2-7; v_call: TRBV19; cdr3_aa: CASMSSSGEEQYF
j_call: TRBJ1-6; v_call: TRBV6-2/TRBV6-3; cdr3_aa: CASSLTTGLYNSPLHF
j_call: TRBJ1-1; v_call: TRBV7-9; cdr3_aa: CASSSHRGQVPEAFF
j_call: TRBJ2-3; v_call: TRBV10-3; cdr3_aa: CAIRTRQGKGMPRDGCTDTQYF
j_call: TRBJ2-3; v_call: TRBV30; cdr3_aa: CAWSVGWAGGDTQYF
j_call: TRBJ2-7; v_call: TRBV6-5; cdr3_aa: CASSLTGTEQYF
j_call: TRBJ1-2; v_call: TRBV6-5; cdr3_aa: CASSPGRSYTF
j_call: TRBJ2-7; v_call: TRBV6-2/TRBV6-3; cdr3_aa: CASSYDLAVPYGQYF
j_call: TRBJ2-1; v_call: TRBV5-5; cdr3_aa: CASRWTGLESNEQFF
j_call: TRBJ2-3; v_call: TRBV11-2; cdr3_aa: CASSFGTGLDDLYF
j_call: TRBJ1-1; v_call: TRBV2; cdr3_aa: CASGRTGRGWTEAFF
j_call: TRBJ2-5; v_call: TRBV9; cdr3_aa: CASGLAEETQYF
j_call: TRBJ1-1; v_call: TRBV4-2; cdr3_aa: CASSQVGFLVNTEAFF
j_call: TRBJ1-6; v_call: TRBV18; cdr3_aa: CASSPSGLPDSPLHF
j_call: TRBJ1-2; v_call: TRBV7-2; cdr3_aa: CASSLMGQGGDTF
j_call: TRBJ2-5; v_call: TRBV7-9; cdr3_aa: CASSPTGQETQYF
j_call: TRBJ2-3; v_call: TRBV28; cdr3_aa: CASSSTGEHTDTQYF
j_call: TRBJ1-2; v_call: TRBV15; cdr3_aa: CATSRSQGVGYGYTF
j_call: TRBJ1-6; v_call: TRBV5-1; cdr3_aa: CASSAGYPSYNSPLHF
j_call: TRBJ1-5; v_call: TRBV29-1; cdr3_aa: CSVSDGVLGNQPQHF
j_call: TRBJ1-2; v_call: TRBV19; cdr3_aa: CASKLGFGGYTF
j_call: TRBJ2-7; v_call: TRBV18; cdr3_aa: CASSPGTGTYEQYF
j_call: TRBJ1-4; v_call: TRBV5-8; cdr3_aa: CASRGPGQGNEKLFF
j_call: TRBJ1-5; v_call: TRBV6-5; cdr3_aa: CASRRQGNQPQHF
j_call: TRBJ1-4; v_call: TRBV7-2; cdr3_aa: CASSLEHSGEKLFF
j_call: TRBJ2-3; v_call: TRBV14; cdr3_aa: CASSRLRTDTQYF
j_call: TRBJ2-7; v_call: TRBV7-2; cdr3_aa: CASSPQVGLVASYEQYF
j_call: TRBJ1-2; v_call: TRBV9; cdr3_aa: CASSALPGESSGYTF